This TCR beta chain stems from a study of shared clonotypes between healthy human individuals. CDR3 size: 13 residues. V was cut by 7 bases and J by 2 bases, with 10 bases left in between. Germline values: CDR1 SNHLY, CDR2 FYNNEI. Assay: immunoSEQ multiplex PCR; the TCRdb copy retains only in-frame clones and omits some. Of over a million clones detected, about 96% appear once; the ten largest clones hold 1.2%. The V and J genes are TRBV2 and TRBJ2-3; D is perhaps TRBD1 (6 bases). The TCR sequence derives from a man aged 25 to 45 in good health. The sample comprised naive CD4+ T cells sorted from blood. Subset described: CD45RA+ positively selected. This CDR3 reads CASKGDATDTQYF. The CDR3 coding sequence is TGTGCCAGCAAGGGGGACGCCACAGATACGCAGTATTTT.